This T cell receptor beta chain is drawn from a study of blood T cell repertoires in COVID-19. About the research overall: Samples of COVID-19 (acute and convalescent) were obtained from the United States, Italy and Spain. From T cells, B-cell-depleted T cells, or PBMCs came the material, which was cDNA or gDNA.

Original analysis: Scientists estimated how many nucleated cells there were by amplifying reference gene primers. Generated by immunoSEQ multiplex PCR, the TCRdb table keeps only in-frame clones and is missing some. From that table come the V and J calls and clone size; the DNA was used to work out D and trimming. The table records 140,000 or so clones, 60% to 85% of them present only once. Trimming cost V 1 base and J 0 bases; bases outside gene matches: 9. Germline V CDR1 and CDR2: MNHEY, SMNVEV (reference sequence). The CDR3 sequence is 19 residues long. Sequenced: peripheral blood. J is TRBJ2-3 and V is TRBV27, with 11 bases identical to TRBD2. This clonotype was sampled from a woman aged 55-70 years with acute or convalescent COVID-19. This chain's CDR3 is CASSLFVLAGGQSTDTQYF. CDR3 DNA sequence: TGTGCCAGCAGTTTATTCGTTCTAGCGGGAGGCCAGAGCACAGATACGCAGTATTTT.